This T cell receptor beta chain was found in a study of blood T cell repertoires in COVID-19. At the level of the study: Material from acute and convalescent COVID-19 was sourced from the United States, Italy and Spain.

Trimming pared 0 bases from V and 4 bases from J, leaving 5 bases between. The CDR3 extends over 13 amino acids. CDR1 SGHNT and CDR2 YYREEE come from the germline V gene (reference sequence). How the authors handled the data: Using reference gene primer amplification, nucleated cell counts were estimated. Generated by immunoSEQ multiplex PCR, the TCRdb table keeps only in-frame clones and is missing some. That table gives V, J and clone size, and the DNA gave D and trimming. Of 200,000 to 250,000 clones listed, around 90% are singletons. This sequence joins TRBV5-4 and TRBJ1-3; no definite D call. The clonotype was recovered from a man aged 55 to 69 with COVID-19, enrolled during active disease. The sample taken for sequencing was peripheral blood. The CDR3 DNA is TGTGCCAGCAGCTTGGGGCAGGGAAACACCATATATTTT. This gives the protein CASSLGQGNTIYF.